Following are 6 T cell receptor beta chains from one sample sequenced in a study of T cell changes during pregnancy in multiple sclerosis. The method was immunoSEQ multiplex PCR; TCRdb's version includes in-frame clones alone and lacks a portion of them. Among around 57,000 clones, roughly 91% were seen once, and the ten largest hold over 2%. The sample consisted of peripheral blood, taken in the third trimester of pregnancy. All receptors derive from a female donor in good health, enrolled as a control in a pregnancy study.

As concerns this clone: The junction and the germline gene differ at one end; a read error may be behind it. The chain recombines TRBV7-7 with TRBJ1-3; 8 bases align to TRBD1. Germline loops: CDR1 SSHAT, CDR2 FNYEAQ (reference sequence). This CDR3 is 15 amino acids long. The CDR3 DNA reads as TGTGCTAGCAGTCCAGGACAGGGACGTGGAAACACCATATATTTT. Translation: CASSPGQGRGNTIYF.

The chain uses TRBV6-1 and TRBJ2-5; 8 bases agree with TRBD2. Looked up from germline, CDR1 is MNHNS and CDR2 is SASEGT. The V gene end was trimmed by 4 bases and the J gene end by 5 bases; junction bases not matched to a gene: 9. The CDR3 loop spans 15 amino acids. The CDR3: CASSVGLGVEETQYF. The CDR3 bases are TGTGCCAGCAGTGTGGGACTAGGGGTTGAGGAGACCCAGTACTTC.

The rearrangement joins TRBV2 to TRBJ2-3, with a possible D match to TRBD2 (6 bases). The germline gives CDR1 SNHLY, CDR2 FYNNEI. There are 14 residues in the CDR3. Trimming pared 8 bases from V and 3 bases from J, leaving 15 bases between. CDR3 amino acids: CASGAGLETDTQYF. CDR3 bases: TGTGCCAGCGGTGCGGGACTCGAGACAGATACGCAGTATTTT.

Comment on this clone: An end of the junction does not agree with germline; a read error may underlie this. The V and J genes are TRBV13 and TRBJ2-2; TRBD1 aligns across 8 bases. The CDR3 spans 14 residues. Germline V gene data show CDR1 as PRHDT and CDR2 as FYEKMQ (reference sequence). The CDR3 loop reads CASTLKQGAGELFF. The CDR3 DNA follows: TGTGCCAGCACCTTAAAACAGGGGGCCGGGGAGCTGTTTTTT.

This clone was detected once. J is TRBJ2-3 and V is TRBV27, with TRBD1 matching 9 bases. Trimming at V came to 5 bases and at J to 5 bases, leaving 8 bases not matched to a gene. The CDR3 covers 15 residues. CDR1 and CDR2 from the germline V gene are MNHEY and SMNVEV (reference sequence). The DNA of the CDR3 is TGTGCCAGCAGTCCTCAGACAGGGGGAGGAGATACGCAGTATTTT. Translation: CASSPQTGGGDTQYF.

This clone was picked up one time. Here the CDR3 DNA reads TGTGCCAGCAGCTTGGGCGACCGACAGCCCCAGCATTTT. This codes for CASSLGDRQPQHF. This rearrangement joins TRBV7-6 to TRBJ1-5; D is ambiguous. From germline, CDR1 is SGHVS and CDR2 FNYEAQ. CDR3 length: 13 residues. The ends were cut back, 3 bases at V and 7 bases at J, with 10 bases in the middle.